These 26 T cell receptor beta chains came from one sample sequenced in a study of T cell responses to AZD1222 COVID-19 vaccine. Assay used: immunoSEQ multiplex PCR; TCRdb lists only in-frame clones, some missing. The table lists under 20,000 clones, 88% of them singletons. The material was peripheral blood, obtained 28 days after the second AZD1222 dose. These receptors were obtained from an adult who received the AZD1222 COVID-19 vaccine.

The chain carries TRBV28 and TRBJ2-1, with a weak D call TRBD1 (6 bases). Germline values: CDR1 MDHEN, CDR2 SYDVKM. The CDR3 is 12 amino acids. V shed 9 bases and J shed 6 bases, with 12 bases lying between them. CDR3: CASTQGGNEQFF. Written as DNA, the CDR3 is TGTGCCAGTACCCAAGGGGGCAATGAGCAGTTCTTC.

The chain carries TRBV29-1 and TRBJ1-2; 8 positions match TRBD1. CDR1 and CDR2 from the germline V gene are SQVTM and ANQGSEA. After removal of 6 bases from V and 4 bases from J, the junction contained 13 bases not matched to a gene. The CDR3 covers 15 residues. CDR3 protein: CSVAATGGGGYGYTF. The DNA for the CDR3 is TGCAGCGTCGCAGCTACAGGGGGAGGAGGCTATGGCTACACCTTC.

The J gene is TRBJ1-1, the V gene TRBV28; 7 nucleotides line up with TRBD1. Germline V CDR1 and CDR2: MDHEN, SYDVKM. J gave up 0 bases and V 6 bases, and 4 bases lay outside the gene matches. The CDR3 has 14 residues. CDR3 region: CASRSQGVNTEAFF. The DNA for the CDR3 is TGTGCCAGCAGATCCCAGGGGGTGAACACTGAAGCTTTCTTT. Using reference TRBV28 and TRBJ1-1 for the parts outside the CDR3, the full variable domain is DVKVTQSSRYLVKRTGEKVFLECVQDMDHENMFWYRQDPGLGLRLIYFSYDVKMKEKGDIPEGYSVSREKKERFSLILESASTNQTSMYLCASRSQGVNTEAFFGQGTRLTVV.

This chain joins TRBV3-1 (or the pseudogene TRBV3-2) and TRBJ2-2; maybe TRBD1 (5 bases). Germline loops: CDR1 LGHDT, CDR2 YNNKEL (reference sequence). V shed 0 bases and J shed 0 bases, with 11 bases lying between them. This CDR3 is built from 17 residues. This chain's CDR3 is CASSQDFAGTNTGELFF. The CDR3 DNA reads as TGTGCCAGCAGCCAAGATTTTGCAGGGACGAACACCGGGGAGCTGTTTTTT.

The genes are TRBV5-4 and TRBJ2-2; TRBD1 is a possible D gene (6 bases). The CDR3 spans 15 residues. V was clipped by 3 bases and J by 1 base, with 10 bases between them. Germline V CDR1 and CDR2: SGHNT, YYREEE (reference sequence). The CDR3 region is CASSSGDRNTGELFF. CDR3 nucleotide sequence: TGTGCCAGCAGCTCAGGGGATAGGAACACCGGGGAGCTGTTTTTT.

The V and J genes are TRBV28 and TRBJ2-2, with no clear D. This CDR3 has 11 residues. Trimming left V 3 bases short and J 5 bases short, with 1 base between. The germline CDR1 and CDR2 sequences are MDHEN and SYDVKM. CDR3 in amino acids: CASSFTGELFF. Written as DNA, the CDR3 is TGTGCCAGCAGTTTTACCGGGGAGCTGTTTTTT. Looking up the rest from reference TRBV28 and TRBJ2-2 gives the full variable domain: DVKVTQSSRYLVKRTGEKVFLECVQDMDHENMFWYRQDPGLGLRLIYFSYDVKMKEKGDIPEGYSVSREKKERFSLILESASTNQTSMYLCASSFTGELFFGEGSRLTVL.

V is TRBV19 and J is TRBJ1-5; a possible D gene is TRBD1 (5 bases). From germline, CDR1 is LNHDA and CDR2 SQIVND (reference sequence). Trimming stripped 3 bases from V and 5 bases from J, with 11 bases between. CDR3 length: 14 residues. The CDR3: CASSMGEGYQPQHF. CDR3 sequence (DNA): TGTGCCAGTAGTATGGGGGAGGGCTATCAGCCCCAGCATTTT.

CDR3 sequence: CASSFTALRTQYF. CDR3 nucleotides: TGTGCCAGCAGCTTCACGGCATTGAGGACGCAGTATTTT. The rearrangement links TRBV5-8 to TRBJ2-3; unclear D gene. CDR3 length: 13 residues. Trimming took 2 bases from V and 9 from J, leaving 13 bases between them. Germline values: CDR1 SGHTS, CDR2 YDEGEE.

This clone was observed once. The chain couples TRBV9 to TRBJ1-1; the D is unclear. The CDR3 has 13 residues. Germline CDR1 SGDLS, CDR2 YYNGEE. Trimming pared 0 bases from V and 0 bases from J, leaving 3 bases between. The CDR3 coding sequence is TGTGCCAGCAGCGTAGACATGAACACTGAAGCTTTCTTT. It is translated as CASSVDMNTEAFF.

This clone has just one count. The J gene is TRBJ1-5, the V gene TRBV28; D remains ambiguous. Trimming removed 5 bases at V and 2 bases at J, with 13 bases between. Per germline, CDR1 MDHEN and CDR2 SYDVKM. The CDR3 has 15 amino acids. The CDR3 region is CASSLDSSGNQPQHF. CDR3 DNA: TGTGCCAGCAGTCTGGACTCGAGCGGCAATCAGCCCCAGCATTTT.

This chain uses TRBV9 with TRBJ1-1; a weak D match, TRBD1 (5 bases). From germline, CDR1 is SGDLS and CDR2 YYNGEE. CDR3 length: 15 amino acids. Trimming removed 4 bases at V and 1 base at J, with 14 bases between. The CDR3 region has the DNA TGTGCCAGCAGCAGAGCGGGGCGGACGAACACTGAAGCTTTCTTT. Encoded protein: CASSRAGRTNTEAFF. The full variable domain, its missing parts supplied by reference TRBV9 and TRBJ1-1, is DSGVTQTPKHLITATGQRVTLRCSPRSGDLSVYWYQQSLDQGLQFLIQYYNGEERAKGNILERFSAQQFPDLHSELNLSSLELGDSALYFCASSRAGRTNTEAFFGQGTRLTVV.

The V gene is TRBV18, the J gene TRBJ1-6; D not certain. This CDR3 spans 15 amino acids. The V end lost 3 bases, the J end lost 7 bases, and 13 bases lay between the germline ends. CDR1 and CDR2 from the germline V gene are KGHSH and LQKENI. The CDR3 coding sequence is TGTGCCAGCTCACCGCGGACCGAAGGGAATTCACCCCTCCACTTT. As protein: CASSPRTEGNSPLHF.

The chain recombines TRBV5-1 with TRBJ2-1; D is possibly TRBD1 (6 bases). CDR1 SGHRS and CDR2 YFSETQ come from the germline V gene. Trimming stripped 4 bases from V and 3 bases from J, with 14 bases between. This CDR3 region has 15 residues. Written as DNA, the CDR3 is TGCGCCAGCAGCCCAGGGGAAATGGACTACAATGAGCAGTTCTTC. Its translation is CASSPGEMDYNEQFF.

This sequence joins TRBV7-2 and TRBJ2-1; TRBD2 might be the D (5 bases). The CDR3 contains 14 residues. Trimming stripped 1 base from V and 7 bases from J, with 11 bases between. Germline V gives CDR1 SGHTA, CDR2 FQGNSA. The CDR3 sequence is CASSLERVGNEQFF. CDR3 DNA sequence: TGTGCCAGCAGCTTAGAGAGGGTTGGGAATGAGCAGTTCTTC.

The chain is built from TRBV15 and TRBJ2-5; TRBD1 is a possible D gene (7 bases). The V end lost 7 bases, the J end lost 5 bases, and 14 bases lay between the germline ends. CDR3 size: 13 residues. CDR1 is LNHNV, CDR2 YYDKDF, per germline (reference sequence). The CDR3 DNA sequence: TGTGCCACCAACAGGGGAGGAGGGGAGACCCAGTACTTC. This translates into CATNRGGGETQYF.

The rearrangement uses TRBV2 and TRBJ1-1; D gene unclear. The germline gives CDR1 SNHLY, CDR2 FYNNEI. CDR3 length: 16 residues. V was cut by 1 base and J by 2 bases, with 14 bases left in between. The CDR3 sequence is CASSEDWAEFNTEAFF. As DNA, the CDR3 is TGTGCCAGCAGTGAAGATTGGGCCGAGTTCAACACTGAAGCTTTCTTT.

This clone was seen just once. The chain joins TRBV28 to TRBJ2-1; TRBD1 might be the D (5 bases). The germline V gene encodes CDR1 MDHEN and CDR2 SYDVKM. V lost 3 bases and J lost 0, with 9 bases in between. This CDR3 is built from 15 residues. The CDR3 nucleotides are TGTGCCAGCAGTTTTCAGGGTAGCTCCTACAATGAGCAGTTCTTC. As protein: CASSFQGSSYNEQFF.

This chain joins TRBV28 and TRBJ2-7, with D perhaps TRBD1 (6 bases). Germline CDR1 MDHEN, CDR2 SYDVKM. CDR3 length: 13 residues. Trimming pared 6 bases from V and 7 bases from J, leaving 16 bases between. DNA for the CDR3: TGTGCCAGCAGGCAACAGGGTGTGGAGGAGCAGTACTTC. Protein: CASRQQGVEEQYF.

The CDR3 region is CSVVRDGTNEKLFF. CDR3 bases: TGCAGCGTTGTCCGGGATGGAACTAATGAAAAACTGTTTTTT. This sequence joins TRBV29-1 and TRBJ1-4; D unclear. This CDR3 is built from 14 residues. V was pared by 4 bases and J by 1 base, with 10 bases between. Germline loops: CDR1 SQVTM, CDR2 ANQGSEA.

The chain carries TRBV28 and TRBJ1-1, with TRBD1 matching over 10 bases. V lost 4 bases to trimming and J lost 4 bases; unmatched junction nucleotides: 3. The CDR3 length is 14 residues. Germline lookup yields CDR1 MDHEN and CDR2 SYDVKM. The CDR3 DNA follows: TGTGCCAGCAGTTGGTGGACAGGGGGCACTGAAGCTTTCTTT. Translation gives CASSWWTGGTEAFF.

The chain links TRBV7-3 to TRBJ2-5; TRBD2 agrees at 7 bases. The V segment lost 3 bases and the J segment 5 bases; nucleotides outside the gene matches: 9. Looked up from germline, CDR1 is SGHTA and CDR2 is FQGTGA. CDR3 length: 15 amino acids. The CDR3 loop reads CASSFGGRGSETQYF. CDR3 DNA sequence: TGTGCCAGCAGCTTTGGTGGGCGGGGGTCGGAGACCCAGTACTTC.

DNA for the CDR3: TGCGCCAGCAGCTTGGACGGCTCTGGAAACACCATATATTTT. Protein: CASSLDGSGNTIYF. The chain carries TRBV5-1 and TRBJ1-3; D remains unclear. This CDR3 is built from 14 residues. Germline lookup yields CDR1 SGHRS and CDR2 YFSETQ. Trimming shortened V by 0 bases and J by 0 bases, and 4 bases separated the two germline ends.

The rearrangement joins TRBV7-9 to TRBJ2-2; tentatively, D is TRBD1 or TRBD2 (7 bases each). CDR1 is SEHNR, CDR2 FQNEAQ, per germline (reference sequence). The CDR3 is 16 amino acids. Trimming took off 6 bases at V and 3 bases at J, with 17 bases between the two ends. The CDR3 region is CASRQGRGLYTGELFF. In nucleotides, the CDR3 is TGTGCCAGCAGGCAGGGGAGGGGGCTATACACCGGGGAGCTGTTTTTT.

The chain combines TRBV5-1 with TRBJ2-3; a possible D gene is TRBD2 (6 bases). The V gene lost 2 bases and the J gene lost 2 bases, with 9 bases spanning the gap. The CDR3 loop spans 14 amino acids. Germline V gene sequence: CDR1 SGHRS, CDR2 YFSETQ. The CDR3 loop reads CASSFGSSTDTQYF. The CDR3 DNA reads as TGCGCCAGCAGCTTCGGGAGTTCCACAGATACGCAGTATTTT.

DNA of the CDR3: TGTGCCAGCAGCGTAGTGTCGTGGGTTGCAGGGGACGAACACAATGAGCAGTTCTTC. This codes for CASSVVSWVAGDEHNEQFF. The chain is built from TRBV9 and TRBJ2-1, with a possible D match to TRBD1 (6 bases). With 0 bases removed from V and 5 bases from J, the gap between germline ends came to 24 bases. From germline, CDR1 is SGDLS and CDR2 YYNGEE. The CDR3 has 19 amino acids.

CDR3 in amino acids: CASSASQFTGELFF. Here the CDR3 DNA reads TGTGCCAGCAGTGCGAGTCAGTTCACCGGGGAGCTGTTTTTT. V and J are TRBV6-4 and TRBJ2-2, with D uncertain. V lost 4 bases, J lost 4 bases, and 10 bases lay in between. From germline, CDR1 is MRHNA and CDR2 SNTAGT. This CDR3 is built from 14 residues.